The text below deals with one TCR beta chain. No cognate antigen has been identified for it. Nothing much larger sits one base from this clone, and base qualities are not available. The sample comes from a study of T-cell memory formation after mild COVID-19 (dated by TCRdb to 2020 to 2022). Looking at the study overall: TCR sequence clusters from the two donors were found to be largely donor specific. T-cell clones expanding and contracting after mild COVID-19 in a couple of donors were tracked by longitudinal TCRalpha and TCRbeta repertoire sequencing. The cohort comprised two young, previously healthy adult volunteers, one female and one male. General study outcomes and caveats: From day 15 to 85, contracting clones showed balanced CD4/CD8 phenotypes, whereas a second wave of clones that expanded from day 15 to 37 leaned towards CD4+. The study included only a couple of mild cases, and larger cohorts that include severe cases with pre-infection samples were judged to be necessary. SARS-CoV-2 specificity was not confirmed for the second-wave clones peaking on day 37. The detection of some responding clones in pre-infection memory suggests that pre-existing cross-reactive memory T cells joined the SARS-CoV-2 response. Contracting CD4+ clones were found mainly in CM and EM memory subsets, while CD8+ clones were enriched in EMRA.

The sequencer was an Illumina NovaSeq 6000. Using 5'RACE with constant-segment primers, TCRalpha and TCRbeta cDNA libraries were constructed, with sample barcodes and unique molecular identifiers added in the process. Trizol reagent was used to extract RNA from every sample. Library amplification was performed in two PCR steps, and a second sample barcode and Illumina TruSeq adapters were introduced in the second step. The libraries were sequenced on an Illumina NovaSeq using 2 x 150 bp paired-end reads. Processing in the source paper ran as follows. Reads were demultiplexed and collapsed into UMI-guided consensus sequences with migec v1.2.7. Using mixcr v2.1.11, UMI consensuses were aligned to TRA and TRB V and J templates and then assembled into clonotypes. A clonotype was counted as expanded or contracted only if both edgeR and NoisET called the change significant, with noise models trained on biological replicates. edgeR calls used a false discovery rate-adjusted p below 0.01 and a log2 fold-change threshold of 1. As an exploratory analysis of dynamics, max-normalized trajectories of the 1000 most abundant clonotypes were examined by PCA with hierarchical clustering. Separately sequenced CD4+ and CD8+ repertoires were used to assign the CD4 or CD8 phenotype of responding clones. TCRdb redid the processing of the public reads, applying fastp at Q25 and MiXCR, and retained in-frame beta chains. Every entry covers one CDR3 protein and lists the most common genes and DNA from its rows. The V and J calls, along with clone size, are taken from TCRdb and not from the paper's own processing. The sample data list 500,000 to 550,000 distinct CDR3 sequences, and approximately 20% of these were observed just once. The ten largest clones take up approximately 12% of the sample.

The CDR3 runs 13 amino acids, cysteine and phenylalanine included. Solely the CDR3 DNA is kept, with 39 bases framed from the first base. Taken from the germline V gene, the CDR1 and CDR2 loops are SNHLY and FYNNEI. V loses 6 bases at its end and J loses 8 bases; junction bases beyond the gene matches: 4. PBMCs were isolated by Ficoll-Paque density gradient centrifugation. The chain is assembled from TRBV2 and TRBJ2-3; 11 middle bases align to TRBD2. Sequencing used PBMCs or a T cell subset sorted from them (not recorded which). The clonotype originates from an adult woman who had mild COVID-19 (a few samples of this study predate the infection). The sample titles of this study are shuffled in the database, so cell type and time point are left out; the donor was told from shared clones. CDR3 protein: CASRTSGSGTQYF. The nucleotides are TGTGCCAGCAGAACTAGCGGGAGCGGTACGCAGTATTTT.